Following are 14 T cell receptor beta chains from one sample sequenced in a study of shared clonotypes between healthy human individuals. Produced via immunoSEQ multiplex PCR; TCRdb's table is partial and in-frame only. The data show 2 million to 3 million clones, roughly 93% seen once. Sequencing input: naive CD4+ T cells from PBMCs. Subset given: CD45RA+ positively selected. These receptors were collected from a man aged 18 to 35 in good health. Some clones in this sample may be carry-over from other donors' samples.

V usage is TRBV9 and J usage is TRBJ2-1; TRBD2 matches 7 bases. Trimming cost V 4 bases and J 4 bases; bases outside gene matches: 11. Germline CDR1 SGDLS, CDR2 YYNGEE. The CDR3 sequence is 16 residues long. CDR3 sequence: CASSPQLASGYNEQFF. In nucleotides, the CDR3 is TGTGCCAGCAGCCCACAATTGGCTAGCGGATACAATGAGCAGTTCTTC.

CDR3 bases: TGTGCCTGGGACCGGGACAGGGGCTACGAGCAGTACTTC. This encodes CAWDRDRGYEQYF. The rearrangement uses TRBV30 and TRBJ2-7, with 10 nucleotides matching TRBD1. The germline V gene has CDR1 GTSNPN and CDR2 SVGIG (reference sequence). This CDR3 region has 13 residues. V lost 5 bases to trimming and J lost 3 bases; unmatched junction nucleotides: 4.

This clone was seen once. This sample includes further DNA sequences coding for the same CDR3. J is TRBJ1-5 and V is TRBV18, with 8 bases that match TRBD1. Trimming cost V 2 bases and J 6 bases; bases outside gene matches: 3. CDR3 length: 14 amino acids. Germline V CDR1 and CDR2: KGHSH, LQKENI. In DNA form, the CDR3 reads TGTGCCAGCTCACCATCTGACAGGGGTCAGCCCCAGCATTTT. This translates into CASSPSDRGQPQHF.

Here the CDR3 DNA reads TGTGCCAGCCGCCACTATCGGACAGGGAACTACGAGCAGTACTTC. The encoded protein is CASRHYRTGNYEQYF. The J gene is TRBJ2-7, the V gene TRBV7-2; the match to TRBD1 covers 8 bases. This CDR3 comprises 15 residues. Germline-derived CDR1 and CDR2 are SGHTA and FQGNSA. Losses at the gene ends were 8 bases for V and 3 bases for J; bases not matched to a gene: 12. Full variable domain (rest looked up from reference TRBV7-2 and TRBJ2-7): GAGVSQSPSNKVTEKGKDVELRCDPISGHTALYWYRQSLGQGLEFLIYFQGNSAPDKSGLPSDRFSAERTGGSVSTLTIQRTQQEDSAVYLCASRHYRTGNYEQYFGPGTRLTVT.

Notes on this clone: Other DNA sequences in the same sample also yield this CDR3. The gene calls are TRBV29-1 and TRBJ2-1, with D tentatively TRBD2 (6 bases). V gave up 6 bases and J gave up 3 bases, with 6 bases separating them. Looked up from germline, CDR1 is SQVTM and CDR2 is ANQGSEA. CDR3 length: 11 amino acids. CDR3 DNA sequence: TGCAGCGTGGGGGGCTACAATGAGCAGTTCTTC. Translation gives CSVGGYNEQFF.

J is TRBJ2-3 and V is TRBV2, with D hard to call. CDR1 is SNHLY and CDR2 is FYNNEI in the germline V gene. CDR3 size: 13 residues. The V end lost 9 bases, the J end lost 2 bases, and 12 bases lay between the germline ends. CDR3 coding DNA: TGTGCCAGTTCCTTACCTGCCACAGATACGCAGTATTTT. Its protein product is CASSLPATDTQYF.

The chain uses TRBV4-1 and TRBJ1-1, with D hard to call. This CDR3 spans 14 amino acids. From germline, CDR1 is MGHRA and CDR2 YSYEKL. The germline V and J ends were trimmed by 8 bases and 2 bases, with 15 bases remaining between them. CDR3 region: CASRRLGFNTEAFF. The CDR3 DNA is TGCGCCAGCCGACGACTGGGGTTTAACACTGAAGCTTTCTTT.

This rearrangement joins TRBV5-1 to TRBJ2-1, with D perhaps being TRBD1 or TRBD2 (5 bases each). Germline-derived CDR1 and CDR2 are SGHRS and YFSETQ. V was trimmed by 3 bases and J by 6 bases, leaving 13 bases between them. This CDR3 contains 14 residues. For the CDR3, the DNA is TGCGCCAGCAGCTGGGACCCGGGGAGCAATGAGCAGTTCTTC. Protein product: CASSWDPGSNEQFF.

The chain has TRBV6-1 and TRBJ1-5; no firm D call. CDR3 length: 17 residues. Trimming removed 2 bases from V and 5 bases from J, with 19 bases in between. The germline gives CDR1 MNHNS, CDR2 SASEGT. In DNA form, the CDR3 reads TGTGCCAGCAGTGAAAGGGATCGGACCGCCATGGATCAGCCCCAGCATTTT. This gives the protein CASSERDRTAMDQPQHF.

The chain carries TRBV5-1 and TRBJ2-7; D tentatively reads TRBD1 or TRBD2 (7 bases each). Germline V CDR1 and CDR2: SGHRS, YFSETQ. CDR3 length equals 15 residues. V lost 0 bases and J 7 bases, leaving 17 bases between the germline ends. In nucleotides, the CDR3 is TGCGCCAGCAGCTTGGGGGCTAGCGGACAGGAGGAGCAGTACTTC. This codes for CASSLGASGQEEQYF.

V gene TRBV18 combines with J gene TRBJ1-1; possibly TRBD1 for D (5 bases). Between the trimmed V and J ends, which lost 3 bases and 0 bases, there was a span of 11 bases. CDR3 length equals 15 residues. Germline CDR1 KGHSH, CDR2 LQKENI. The chain's CDR3 is CASSPGRGVNTEAFF. The CDR3 DNA reads TGTGCCAGCTCACCGGGTCGAGGGGTGAACACTGAAGCTTTCTTT.

The V call is TRBV5-1, the J call TRBJ2-2; 9 positions agree with TRBD2. The germline gives CDR1 SGHRS, CDR2 YFSETQ. CDR3 length equals 15 residues. The V segment lost 9 bases and the J segment 6 bases; nucleotides outside the gene matches: 12. The CDR3: CATSAVAGEAGELFF. The CDR3 DNA follows: TGCGCCACCTCCGCGGTAGCGGGAGAGGCCGGGGAGCTGTTTTTT.

This chain uses TRBV7-2 with TRBJ2-5; D is tentatively TRBD1 or TRBD2 (6 bases each). V lost 1 base and J lost 4, with 16 bases in between. The CDR3 runs to 16 residues. Germline CDR1 reads SGHTA; CDR2 reads FQGNSA. CDR3 nucleotide sequence: TGTGCCAGCAGCTTAGGCCGCGGAGGGGGGCGAGAGACCCAGTACTTC. This gives the protein CASSLGRGGGRETQYF. The full variable domain, completed using reference TRBV7-2 and TRBJ2-5, is GAGVSQSPSNKVTEKGKDVELRCDPISGHTALYWYRQSLGQGLEFLIYFQGNSAPDKSGLPSDRFSAERTGGSVSTLTIQRTQQEDSAVYLCASSLGRGGGRETQYFGPGTRLLVL.

This clone was observed a single time. This chain links TRBV13 with TRBJ2-1; 13 positions agree with TRBD2. The CDR3 sequence is 18 residues long. After removal of 5 bases from V and 0 bases from J, the junction contained 7 bases not matched to a gene. CDR1 and CDR2 (germline): PRHDT, FYEKMQ (reference sequence). Here the CDR3 reads CASSRRLAGGSSYNEQFF. CDR3 coding DNA: TGTGCCAGCAGCCGACGACTAGCGGGAGGTTCCTCCTACAATGAGCAGTTCTTC.